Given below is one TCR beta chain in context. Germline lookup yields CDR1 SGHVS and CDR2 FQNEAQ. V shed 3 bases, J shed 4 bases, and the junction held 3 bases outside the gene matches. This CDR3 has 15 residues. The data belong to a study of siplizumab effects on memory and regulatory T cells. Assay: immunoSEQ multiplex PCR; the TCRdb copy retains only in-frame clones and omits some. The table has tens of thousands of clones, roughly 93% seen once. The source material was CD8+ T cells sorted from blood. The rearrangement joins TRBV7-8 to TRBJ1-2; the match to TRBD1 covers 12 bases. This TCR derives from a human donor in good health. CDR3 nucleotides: TGTGCCAGCAGCTTGGGACAGGGGGCCGTCTATGGCTACACCTTC. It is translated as CASSLGQGAVYGYTF.